These 16 T cell receptor beta chains were sequenced from one sample in a study of blood T cell repertoires in COVID-19. Using immunoSEQ multiplex PCR, the repertoire was profiled, and TCRdb retains in-frame clones only, with some absent. The sample holds tens of thousands of clones, about nine tenths seen once. The source material was peripheral blood. Every receptor here comes from a woman aged 80 or older with acute or convalescent COVID-19.

A few counts support this clone. The gene calls are TRBV9 and TRBJ1-1; D is possibly TRBD1 (6 bases). The CDR3 consists of 15 residues. The V end was cut by 3 bases, the J end by 1 base, with 13 bases between. Looked up from germline, CDR1 is SGDLS and CDR2 is YYNGEE. CDR3 sequence (DNA): TGTGCCAGCAGCGGTGGACAGCTTTCGAACACTGAAGCTTTCTTT. As protein: CASSGGQLSNTEAFF.

V is TRBV30 and J is TRBJ1-1; 9 bases line up with TRBD1. The germline gives CDR1 GTSNPN, CDR2 SVGIG (reference sequence). The CDR3 has 14 residues. V lost 3 bases, J lost 5 bases, and 7 bases stayed unmatched. This chain's CDR3 is CAWSAQGARTEAFF. The CDR3 nucleotides are TGTGCCTGGAGCGCACAGGGGGCAAGAACTGAAGCTTTCTTT. Looking up the rest from reference TRBV30 and TRBJ1-1 gives the full variable domain: SQTIHQWPATLVQPVGSPLSLECTVEGTSNPNLYWYRQAAGRGLQLLFYSVGIGQISSEVPQNLSASRPQDRQFILSSKKLLLSDSGFYLCAWSAQGARTEAFFGQGTRLTVV.

CDR3 sequence: CASSYDYSPNQPQHF. In DNA form, the CDR3 reads TGTGCCAGCAGTTACGATTACAGCCCTAATCAGCCCCAGCATTTT. The chain links TRBV6-2 or TRBV6-3 to TRBJ1-5; D ambiguous. Trimming cost V 2 bases and J 4 bases, with 12 bases left between them. The CDR3 sequence is 15 residues long. The V gene's germline CDR1 is MNHEY and CDR2 SVGEGT.

This clone was counted once. The chain has TRBV6-2 or TRBV6-3 and TRBJ1-2; TRBD1 might be the D (5 bases). This CDR3 contains 15 residues. Trimming cost V 2 bases and J 8 bases, with 18 bases left between them. Germline CDR1 is MNHEY and CDR2 is SVGEGT. CDR3 residues: CASSYHTGVPQGYTF. The CDR3 coding sequence is TGTGCCAGCAGTTACCACACAGGAGTCCCCCAAGGCTACACCTTC.

The gene calls are TRBV29-1 and TRBJ2-1, with TRBD1 matching 7 bases. From germline, CDR1 is SQVTM and CDR2 ANQGSEA. Trimming cost V 6 bases and J 0 bases; bases outside gene matches: 8. CDR3 length equals 15 residues. The CDR3 sequence is CSVGSDRSSYNEQFF. CDR3 nucleotides: TGCAGCGTGGGTTCGGACAGGTCCTCCTACAATGAGCAGTTCTTC.

CDR3 protein: CASSLRDRGNEQFF. The CDR3 coding sequence is TGTGCCAGCAGCTTAAGGGACAGGGGTAATGAGCAGTTCTTC. This chain connects TRBV5-4 to TRBJ2-1; 10 bases map to TRBD1. Trimming removed 2 bases from V and 7 bases from J; junction bases left unmatched: 3. Germline loops: CDR1 SGHNT, CDR2 YYREEE (reference sequence). This CDR3 comprises 14 residues.

The chain recombines TRBV6-5 with TRBJ1-1; 7 nucleotides agree with TRBD1. Trimming cost V 5 bases and J 1 base; bases outside gene matches: 4. This CDR3 has 14 amino acids. Germline V gene sequence: CDR1 MNHEY, CDR2 SVGAGI. The CDR3 region has the DNA TGTGCCAGCAGTCCGGGACAGCAGAACACTGAAGCTTTCTTT. Encoded protein: CASSPGQQNTEAFF.

The chain uses TRBV5-4 and TRBJ2-5; 9 bases map to TRBD2. CDR1 SGHNT and CDR2 YYREEE come from the germline V gene (reference sequence). Trimming took 4 bases from V and 5 from J; bases not matched to a gene: 15. The CDR3 runs to 17 residues. Here the CDR3 reads CASSRGASGAPEETQYF. The CDR3 DNA reads TGTGCCAGCAGCCGGGGGGCTAGCGGGGCCCCGGAGGAGACCCAGTACTTC.

The rearrangement links TRBV6-5 to TRBJ2-1, with D perhaps matching TRBD2 (6 bases). Germline V lookup: CDR1 MNHEY, CDR2 SVGAGI. This CDR3 comprises 15 residues. Trimming stripped 6 bases from V and 2 bases from J, with 14 bases between. The CDR3 region has the DNA TGTGCCAGCAGGCCGTCCGGGACTCCCTACAATGAGCAGTTCTTC. Translation: CASRPSGTPYNEQFF.

The chain uses TRBV6-1 and TRBJ1-2, with D unclear. Per the germline V gene, CDR1 is MNHNS and CDR2 is SASEGT. CDR3 length: 15 amino acids. The V and J ends lost 0 bases and 2 bases respectively, with 10 bases between them. As DNA, the CDR3 is TGTGCCAGCAGTGAAGCGTATAGTCTCAACTATGGCTACACCTTC. This sequence encodes CASSEAYSLNYGYTF.

The chain carries TRBV2 and TRBJ2-1, with 8 bases matching TRBD2. Trimming at V came to 5 bases and at J to 4 bases, leaving 13 bases not matched to a gene. CDR3 length: 17 amino acids. Germline CDR1 and CDR2: SNHLY and FYNNEI. CDR3 sequence: CASSPQAGVIGYNEQFF. CDR3 nucleotides: TGTGCCAGCAGTCCACAAGCGGGAGTAATAGGATACAATGAGCAGTTCTTC.

The V call is TRBV18, the J call TRBJ1-4, with D uncertain. Trimming took 3 bases from V and 0 from J, leaving 17 bases between them. The CDR3 consists of 18 residues. The germline V gene encodes CDR1 KGHSH and CDR2 LQKENI. CDR3 loop: CASSPEDAWTATNEKLFF. CDR3 bases: TGTGCCAGCTCACCGGAGGACGCCTGGACCGCAACTAATGAAAAACTGTTTTTT.

The V gene is TRBV6-1, the J gene TRBJ1-1; TRBD1 matches 8 bases. CDR1 and CDR2 (germline): MNHNS, SASEGT. With V trimmed by 4 bases and J by 0 bases, 7 bases remained unmatched. The CDR3 length is 16 residues. The CDR3 DNA reads TGTGCCAGCAGTGGAAGGACAGGGACGGTGAACACTGAAGCTTTCTTT. Its protein product is CASSGRTGTVNTEAFF.

The chain recombines TRBV11-2 with TRBJ2-2; the match to TRBD2 covers 15 bases. The CDR3 covers 19 residues. The V segment lost 4 bases and the J segment 4 bases; nucleotides outside the gene matches: 10. CDR1 is SGHAT and CDR2 is FQNNGV in the germline V gene. CDR3: CASSSIRTSGRAGTGELFF. The CDR3 coding sequence is TGTGCCAGCAGCTCGATAAGGACTAGCGGGAGGGCCGGCACCGGGGAGCTGTTTTTT.

This sequence joins TRBV19 and TRBJ1-3; no reliable D call. There are 15 residues in the CDR3. Germline loops: CDR1 LNHDA, CDR2 SQIVND (reference sequence). Trimming shortened V by 4 bases and J by 0 bases, and 10 bases separated the two germline ends. This chain's CDR3 is CASSSGIGSGNTIYF. In nucleotides, the CDR3 is TGTGCCAGTAGTAGCGGGATCGGCTCTGGAAACACCATATATTTT.

The V gene is TRBV6-2 or TRBV6-3, the J gene TRBJ2-7; 7 nucleotides line up with TRBD1. Trimming took 5 bases from V and 4 from J; bases not matched to a gene: 2. The CDR3 extends over 12 amino acids. Germline values: CDR1 MNHEY, CDR2 SVGEGT. The DNA of the CDR3 is TGTGCCAGCAGTAAACAGGGGTACGAGCAGTACTTC. Its translation is CASSKQGYEQYF.